This T cell receptor (beta chain) was captured by sequencing in a study of identical twins. Looked up from germline, CDR1 is LNHDA and CDR2 is SQIVND (reference sequence). Trimming removed 3 bases from V and 6 bases from J, with 12 bases in between. CDR3 length: 13 residues. TCRdb re-called the 5' RACE reads with MiXCR, one entry per CDR3 protein. The sample includes about 790,000 distinct CDR3 sequences, 18% of them seen just once. In addition, the sample was reused for a study of T cells expressing NK-cell markers.

The clonotype was recovered from a woman younger than 35 in good health. Sequencing used PBMCs. This chain connects TRBV19 to TRBJ2-7; possible D gene TRBD1, 6 bases. CDR3 in DNA: TGTGCCAGTAGTATTGGACAGTTGGGCGAGCAGTACTTC. Translated: CASSIGQLGEQYF.